A single sample gave rise to the 4 T cell receptor beta chains below, sequenced in a study of blood T cells in healthy people across ages. Together with a sample-barcoded 5' primer, a J-beta primer mix was included in a second PCR lasting about 6 to 11 cycles. TCRdb passed the 5' RACE reads through MiXCR, listing each CDR3 protein once. The sample has 600,000 to 1,000,000 distinct CDR3 sequences; 20% to 30% are singletons. This sample also belongs to another study, concerning T cells of mothers and their children.

The sequenced sample was blood. The receptors were sampled from a boy younger than 18 in good health.

There are a few counts of this clonotype. The chain couples TRBV7-9 to TRBJ1-1; 9 nucleotides line up with TRBD1. V lost 3 bases, J lost 5 bases, and 4 bases stayed unmatched. The CDR3 totals 14 residues. Germline CDR1 is SEHNR and CDR2 is FQNEAQ (reference sequence). Here the CDR3 reads CASSLMTGGTEAFF. In nucleotides, the CDR3 is TGTGCCAGCAGCTTGATGACAGGGGGGACTGAAGCTTTCTTT.

This clonotype was observed a few times. V is TRBV28 and J is TRBJ1-5; the D gene is possibly TRBD1 (5 bases). This CDR3 is built from 14 residues. Germline V gene data show CDR1 as MDHEN and CDR2 as SYDVKM. V was pared by 6 bases and J by 9 bases, with 18 bases between. The CDR3 DNA follows: TGTGCCAGCAGGGACACCGTCATGGGTCGGCCCCAGCATTTT. Translation: CASRDTVMGRPQHF. The entire variable domain, with the rest obtained from reference TRBV28 and TRBJ1-5, is as follows: DVKVTQSSRYLVKRTGEKVFLECVQDMDHENMFWYRQDPGLGLRLIYFSYDVKMKEKGDIPEGYSVSREKKERFSLILESASTNQTSMYLCASRDTVMGRPQHFGDGTRLSIL.

J is TRBJ2-3 and V is TRBV24-1; D not resolved. Trimming pared 5 bases from V and 2 bases from J, leaving 4 bases between. CDR3 length equals 12 residues. CDR1 and CDR2 (germline): KGHDR, SFDVKD. CDR3 sequence (DNA): TGTGCCACCAGTGGACCCACAGATACGCAGTATTTT. Translating gives CATSGPTDTQYF.

This sequence joins TRBV7-2 and TRBJ2-1; TRBD2 matches at 13 bases. V shed 5 bases, J shed 8 bases, and the junction held 15 bases outside the gene matches. CDR3 length: 18 amino acids. CDR1 and CDR2 from the germline V gene are SGHTA and FQGNSA. CDR3 DNA: TGTGCCAGCAGCCTTAGGGTTGGGACTAGCGGGGCCGGGGATGAGCAGTTCTTC. It translates to CASSLRVGTSGAGDEQFF. The full variable domain, rest sourced from reference TRBV7-2 and TRBJ2-1, is GAGVSQSPSNKVTEKGKDVELRCDPISGHTALYWYRQSLGQGLEFLIYFQGNSAPDKSGLPSDRFSAERTGGSVSTLTIQRTQQEDSAVYLCASSLRVGTSGAGDEQFFGPGTRLTVL.